Following are 31 T cell receptor beta chains from one sample sequenced in a study of blood T cell repertoires in COVID-19. TCRdb's table, derived via immunoSEQ multiplex PCR, lists solely in-frame clones and lacks some. The data show 150,000 to 200,000 clones, 80% to 90% seen once. Specimen: peripheral blood. The receptors derive from a woman aged 45-60 years with COVID-19, enrolled during active disease.

The gene calls are TRBV7-9 and TRBJ1-6; D might be TRBD1 (5 bases). Germline-derived CDR1 and CDR2 are SEHNR and FQNEAQ (reference sequence). The CDR3 spans 15 residues. V lost 3 bases, J lost 9 bases, and 15 bases lay in between. The CDR3 reads CASSFGGSFGSPLHF. The CDR3 coding sequence is TGTGCCAGCAGCTTCGGGGGATCTTTCGGTTCACCCCTCCACTTT.

This clone was picked up a small number of times. The chain recombines TRBV7-2 with TRBJ2-7, with 8 bases that match TRBD2. After removal of 5 bases from V and 3 bases from J, the junction contained 9 bases not matched to a gene. CDR1 and CDR2 from the germline V gene are SGHTA and FQGNSA. The CDR3 length is 15 residues. In nucleotides, the CDR3 is TGTGCCAGCAGCATCGGGACTAGGGGGATCTACGAGCAGTACTTC. It is translated as CASSIGTRGIYEQYF.

This chain connects TRBV9 to TRBJ2-2; maybe TRBD2 (5 bases). The V gene's germline CDR1 is SGDLS and CDR2 YYNGEE. This CDR3 region has 15 residues. V was shortened by 3 bases and J by 1 base, with 10 bases between the two germline ends. The CDR3 DNA reads TGTGCCAGCAGCGCTCGGGGTTTGAACACCGGGGAGCTGTTTTTT. It translates to CASSARGLNTGELFF. Looking up the rest from reference TRBV9 and TRBJ2-2 gives the full variable domain: DSGVTQTPKHLITATGQRVTLRCSPRSGDLSVYWYQQSLDQGLQFLIQYYNGEERAKGNILERFSAQQFPDLHSELNLSSLELGDSALYFCASSARGLNTGELFFGEGSRLTVL.

CDR3 sequence: CASSIDGLAGADTQYF. In DNA form, the CDR3 reads TGTGCCAGTAGTATAGATGGACTAGCGGGGGCAGATACGCAGTATTTT. This chain joins TRBV19 and TRBJ2-3; 13 nucleotides align to TRBD2. J was trimmed by 4 bases and V by 0 bases; bases with no gene match: 1. Germline CDR1 reads LNHDA; CDR2 reads SQIVND (reference sequence). This CDR3 spans 16 amino acids.

The chain employs TRBV4-1 and TRBJ2-7; 8 bases map to TRBD1. The length of the CDR3 is 15 residues. The germline V gene encodes CDR1 MGHRA and CDR2 YSYEKL. Trimming removed 3 bases from V and 4 bases from J; junction bases left unmatched: 8. The CDR3 spells CASSQAAGGRYEQYF. CDR3 nucleotide sequence: TGCGCCAGCAGCCAGGCTGCAGGGGGCAGGTACGAGCAGTACTTC.

This clone was found a few times. The chain combines TRBV7-9 with TRBJ1-3, with 10 bases aligning to TRBD1. The CDR3 spans 17 residues. Germline-derived CDR1 and CDR2 are SEHNR and FQNEAQ (reference sequence). V dropped 5 bases and J dropped 0; count of bases not matched to a gene: 7. The CDR3 region is CASSTKTGGSSGNTIYF. CDR3 nucleotide sequence: TGTGCCAGCAGCACAAAGACAGGGGGCTCCTCTGGAAACACCATATATTTT.

This clone turned up a few times. The V call is TRBV12-3 or TRBV12-4, the J call TRBJ2-7, with a tentative D call TRBD2 (6 bases). This CDR3 has 13 amino acids. V gave up 8 bases and J gave up 1 base, with 12 bases separating them. The CDR3 here is CASASGTSYEQYF. CDR3 in DNA: TGTGCCAGCGCTTCCGGGACTTCCTACGAGCAGTACTTC.

The V and J genes are TRBV5-1 and TRBJ2-1; D might be TRBD1 (6 bases). The V and J ends lost 4 bases and 4 bases respectively, with 9 bases between them. This CDR3 contains 13 residues. From germline, CDR1 is SGHRS and CDR2 YFSETQ. The CDR3 spells CASSPDRYNEQFF. CDR3 nucleotide sequence: TGCGCCAGCAGCCCGGACAGATACAATGAGCAGTTCTTC. Looking up the rest from reference TRBV5-1 and TRBJ2-1 gives the full variable domain: KAGVTQTPRYLIKTRGQQVTLSCSPISGHRSVSWYQQTPGQGLQFLFEYFSETQRNKGNFPGRFSGRQFSNSRSEMNVSTLELGDSALYLCASSPDRYNEQFFGPGTRLTVL.

The CDR3 coding sequence is TGTGCCAGCAGTGAAGCCGGGACAGGGATATACGAGCAGTACTTC. It encodes CASSEAGTGIYEQYF. The V call is TRBV6-1, the J call TRBJ2-7; 9 nucleotides agree with TRBD1. With 0 bases clipped from V and 4 bases from J, the junction kept 4 bases outside the gene matches. The V gene's germline CDR1 is MNHNS and CDR2 SASEGT. This CDR3 has 15 residues.

This chain joins TRBV7-3 and TRBJ2-3; D uncertain. Germline CDR1 is SGHTA and CDR2 is FQGTGA. V lost 6 bases to trimming and J lost 6 bases, with 16 bases between them. The CDR3 is 14 residues long. The DNA of the CDR3 is TGTGCCAGCAGTTTAGACCAACCCGGGGATACGCAGTATTTT. Residues: CASSLDQPGDTQYF.

The rearrangement links TRBV4-1 to TRBJ2-2; 7 bases map to TRBD2. The CDR3 has 17 residues. With 3 bases clipped from V and 5 bases from J, the junction kept 12 bases outside the gene matches. The V gene's germline CDR1 is MGHRA and CDR2 YSYEKL. In nucleotides, the CDR3 is TGCGCCAGCAGCCACCCTCGTGGGGGGGGGAAAACCGGGGAGCTGTTTTTT. Residues: CASSHPRGGGKTGELFF.

V gene TRBV19 combines with J gene TRBJ1-6; 8 bases line up with TRBD1. Germline values: CDR1 LNHDA, CDR2 SQIVND (reference sequence). The CDR3 is 14 residues long. Trimming cost V 5 bases and J 9 bases; bases outside gene matches: 6. In DNA form, the CDR3 reads TGTGCCAGTAGTCCCGGGACAGGCGCTTCACCCCTCCACTTT. Translated: CASSPGTGASPLHF.

The V call is TRBV9, the J call TRBJ1-2, with 10 bases lining up with TRBD1. The germline V gene encodes CDR1 SGDLS and CDR2 YYNGEE. Trimming took 3 bases from V and 2 from J; bases not matched to a gene: 1. The CDR3 covers 14 residues. The CDR3 loop reads CASSAGQGNYGYTF. Here the CDR3 DNA reads TGTGCCAGCAGCGCGGGACAGGGGAACTATGGCTACACCTTC.

The J gene is TRBJ2-7, the V gene TRBV19; possible D gene TRBD1, 6 bases. In germline, CDR1 is LNHDA, CDR2 SQIVND (reference sequence). This CDR3 region has 14 residues. V lost 5 bases, J lost 3 bases, and 14 bases lay in between. CDR3 DNA sequence: TGTGCCAGTAGTTTTGCCACAGGGAGCTACGAGCAGTACTTC. Translation: CASSFATGSYEQYF.

The rearrangement links TRBV7-6 to TRBJ2-3, with D hard to call. Trimming cost V 5 bases and J 5 bases, with 5 bases left between them. This CDR3 contains 11 residues. CDR1 and CDR2 from the germline V gene are SGHVS and FNYEAQ. CDR3 nucleotide sequence: TGTGCCAGCAGCACCAGAGATACGCAGTATTTT. It translates to CASSTRDTQYF. The variable domain in full, completed from reference TRBV7-6 and TRBJ2-3, reads GAGVSQSPRYKVTKRGQDVALRCDPISGHVSLYWYRQALGQGPEFLTYFNYEAQQDKSGLPNDRFSAERPEGSISTLTIQRTEQRDSAMYRCASSTRDTQYFGPGTRLTVL.

The gene calls are TRBV9 and TRBJ2-7, with 10 bases lining up with TRBD1. Germline CDR1 is SGDLS and CDR2 is YYNGEE. Unmatched junction bases numbered 4, after V lost 4 bases and J lost 3 bases. This CDR3 region has 14 residues. The CDR3 coding sequence is TGTGCCAGCAGCCGGGGACAGGGGCTCTACGAGCAGTACTTC. Encoded protein: CASSRGQGLYEQYF. Supplemented by reference TRBV9 and TRBJ2-7, the full variable domain reads DSGVTQTPKHLITATGQRVTLRCSPRSGDLSVYWYQQSLDQGLQFLIQYYNGEERAKGNILERFSAQQFPDLHSELNLSSLELGDSALYFCASSRGQGLYEQYFGPGTRLTVT.

CDR3 in amino acids: CASSLTSGGINTGELFF. The DNA of the CDR3 is TGTGCCAGCAGCCTGACTAGCGGGGGGATCAACACCGGGGAGCTGTTTTTT. The V and J genes are TRBV7-9 and TRBJ2-2; 13 bases line up with TRBD2. In germline, CDR1 is SEHNR, CDR2 FQNEAQ (reference sequence). The CDR3 is made up of 17 amino acids. V lost 5 bases and J lost 2; bases outside the gene matches: 5.

This clone was seen a single time. The V and J genes are TRBV11-3 and TRBJ1-1; D is ambiguous. Germline V lookup: CDR1 SGHNT, CDR2 YENEEA. This CDR3 has 15 residues. The V and J ends lost 5 bases and 0 bases respectively, with 13 bases between them. The CDR3 coding sequence is TGTGCCAGCAGCCGGGATGGCGGGATGAACACTGAAGCTTTCTTT. This codes for CASSRDGGMNTEAFF.

This clone occurred once. The V call is TRBV27, the J call TRBJ1-2; 9 bases map to TRBD1. CDR3 size: 15 residues. V gave up 0 bases and J gave up 6 bases; unmatched junction bases: 5. Germline CDR1 is MNHEY and CDR2 is SMNVEV (reference sequence). The CDR3 nucleotides read TGTGCCAGCAGTTTATCTCTACAGGGGGCAGATGGCTACACCTTC. It specifies CASSLSLQGADGYTF.

The chain is built from TRBV9 and TRBJ1-1, with a possible D match to TRBD1 (6 bases). CDR1 SGDLS and CDR2 YYNGEE come from the germline V gene. V lost 0 bases and J 4 bases, leaving 13 bases between the germline ends. The CDR3 is 15 amino acids. The CDR3 nucleotides are TGTGCCAGCAGCGTAGAGGGGGTAGGGATCACTGAAGCTTTCTTT. Its translation is CASSVEGVGITEAFF.

This clone was seen just once. The chain uses TRBV27 and TRBJ2-2; 9 bases map to TRBD2. V shed 10 bases, J shed 3 bases, and the junction held 6 bases outside the gene matches. Germline CDR1 MNHEY, CDR2 SMNVEV (reference sequence). The CDR3 consists of 14 residues. CDR3 region: CAIGAGGYTGELFF. The CDR3 nucleotides read TGTGCCATCGGAGCGGGGGGATACACCGGGGAGCTGTTTTTT.

The chain joins TRBV6-1 to TRBJ2-1, with D hard to call. CDR3 length: 16 amino acids. Deletions cut 3 bases from V and 5 bases from J, with 17 bases between. Germline V gene lookup returns CDR1 MNHNS and CDR2 SASEGT. CDR3 amino acids: CASSDLGTTYDNEQFF. In DNA, the CDR3 is TGTGCCAGCAGTGATTTAGGAACTACTTACGACAATGAGCAGTTCTTC.

The chain carries TRBV18 and TRBJ2-7, with TRBD1 matching over 8 bases. The CDR3 length is 15 residues. J was trimmed by 1 base and V by 3 bases; bases with no gene match: 5. In germline, CDR1 is KGHSH, CDR2 LQKENI. The CDR3: CASSPWTGFSYEQYF. CDR3 coding DNA: TGTGCCAGCTCACCTTGGACAGGGTTTTCCTACGAGCAGTACTTC.

This chain joins TRBV5-4 and TRBJ2-5; 13 bases line up with TRBD2. The V gene end was trimmed by 3 bases and the J gene end by 4 bases; junction bases not matched to a gene: 6. The CDR3 is 16 amino acids. Per germline, CDR1 SGHNT and CDR2 YYREEE (reference sequence). This CDR3 is CASSWGLAGSSETQYF. The CDR3 bases are TGTGCCAGCAGCTGGGGACTAGCGGGGTCGTCAGAGACCCAGTACTTC. The full variable domain, completed using reference TRBV5-4 and TRBJ2-5, is ETGVTQSPTHLIKTRGQQVTLRCSSQSGHNTVSWYQQALGQGPQFIFQYYREEENGRGNFPPRFSGLQFPNYSSELNVNALELDDSALYLCASSWGLAGSSETQYFGPGTRLLVL.

The chain combines TRBV2 with TRBJ2-1; D possibly corresponds to TRBD1 (6 bases). This CDR3 region has 13 residues. Germline-derived CDR1 and CDR2 are SNHLY and FYNNEI. Trimming stripped 6 bases from V and 5 bases from J, with 11 bases between. The DNA of the CDR3 is TGTGCCAGCAGCGATACAGGGAACAATGAGCAGTTCTTC. Protein: CASSDTGNNEQFF. Supplemented by reference TRBV2 and TRBJ2-1, the full variable domain reads EPEVTQTPSHQVTQMGQEVILRCVPISNHLYFYWYRQILGQKVEFLVSFYNNEISEKSEIFDDQFSVERPDGSNFTLKIRSTKLEDSAMYFCASSDTGNNEQFFGPGTRLTVL.

This clone was counted only a few times. This chain uses TRBV11-2 with TRBJ1-1, with TRBD1 matching 7 bases. With 1 base clipped from V and 1 base from J, the junction kept 9 bases outside the gene matches. The CDR3 loop spans 17 amino acids. Germline V gene lookup returns CDR1 SGHAT and CDR2 FQNNGV. The CDR3 here is CASSLGPLQGRNTEAFF. CDR3 nucleotides: TGTGCCAGCAGCTTAGGCCCCCTACAGGGGAGGAACACTGAAGCTTTCTTT. The full variable domain, in which reference TRBV11-2 and TRBJ1-1 provide the parts outside the CDR3, is EAGVAQSPRYKIIEKRQSVAFWCNPISGHATLYWYQQILGQGPKLLIQFQNNGVVDDSQLPKDRFSAERLKGVDSTLKIQPAKLEDSAVYLCASSLGPLQGRNTEAFFGQGTRLTVV.

Only a few counts were recorded for this clone. This chain connects TRBV2 to TRBJ2-7, with D unclear. Deletions cut 2 bases from V and 3 bases from J, with 8 bases between. CDR1 and CDR2 from the germline V gene are SNHLY and FYNNEI. The CDR3 is 13 amino acids. CDR3 residues: CASSEPVVYEQYF. CDR3 DNA: TGTGCCAGCAGTGAACCGGTTGTCTACGAGCAGTACTTC.

The chain uses TRBV5-1 and TRBJ2-7; D gene uncertain. The V gene's germline CDR1 is SGHRS and CDR2 YFSETQ. V shed 1 base and J shed 0 bases, with 5 bases lying between them. The CDR3 sequence is 13 residues long. This CDR3 is CASSLKSSYEQYF. CDR3 nucleotides: TGCGCCAGCAGCTTGAAGAGCTCCTACGAGCAGTACTTC. Variable domain in full (rest from reference TRBV5-1 and TRBJ2-7): KAGVTQTPRYLIKTRGQQVTLSCSPISGHRSVSWYQQTPGQGLQFLFEYFSETQRNKGNFPGRFSGRQFSNSRSEMNVSTLELGDSALYLCASSLKSSYEQYFGPGTRLTVT.

The V gene is TRBV3-1 (or the pseudogene TRBV3-2), the J gene TRBJ1-1, with a tentative D call TRBD1 (6 bases). In germline, CDR1 is LGHDT, CDR2 YNNKEL (reference sequence). Trimming stripped 4 bases from V and 5 bases from J, with 11 bases between. The CDR3 is 13 amino acids. CDR3 bases: TGTGCCAGCAGCCTTAACAGGGATACTGAAGCTTTCTTT. Translation: CASSLNRDTEAFF.

The genes are TRBV5-1 and TRBJ2-1; D gene ambiguous. The CDR3 has 15 amino acids. V shed 0 bases and J shed 9 bases, with 16 bases lying between them. Germline V gives CDR1 SGHRS, CDR2 YFSETQ. CDR3 amino acids: CASSLAIVPTGEQFF. The CDR3 DNA sequence: TGCGCCAGCAGCTTGGCCATTGTCCCAACGGGTGAGCAGTTCTTC.

The genes are TRBV18 and TRBJ2-1; 12 bases map to TRBD2. Germline lookup yields CDR1 KGHSH and CDR2 LQKENI. There are 16 residues in the CDR3. J gave up 4 bases and V 3 bases, and 4 bases lay outside the gene matches. The CDR3 protein is CASSPGTSGFYNEQFF. The CDR3 nucleotides are TGTGCCAGCTCACCGGGGACTAGCGGGTTTTACAATGAGCAGTTCTTC. The entire variable domain, with the rest obtained from reference TRBV18 and TRBJ2-1, is as follows: NAGVMQNPRHLVRRRGQEARLRCSPMKGHSHVYWYRQLPEEGLKFMVYLQKENIIDESGMPKERFSAEFPKEGPSILRIQQVVRGDSAAYFCASSPGTSGFYNEQFFGPGTRLTVL.